This note documents a single TCR beta chain sequence. This sample is part of a study of blood T cell repertoires in COVID-19. In the study overall: The origin of the acute and convalescent COVID-19 samples was the United States, Italy and Spain. PBMCs, B-cell-depleted T cells, or T cells were the source of the cDNA or gDNA that made up the material.

The CDR3 is 18 amino acids. The germline CDR1 and CDR2 sequences are SGHVS and FNYEAQ. J gave up 5 bases and V 1 base, and 13 bases lay outside the gene matches. Generated by immunoSEQ multiplex PCR, the TCRdb table keeps only in-frame clones and is missing some. Among approximately 160,000 clones listed, around 84% were seen once. The sequenced material came from peripheral blood. V and J are TRBV7-6 and TRBJ2-5, with 10 bases matching TRBD2. The source is a man in his forties or fifties with active or convalescent COVID-19. CDR3 in amino acids: CASSLVTSGIGRSETQYF. The DNA for the CDR3 is TGTGCCAGCAGCTTAGTCACTAGCGGGATTGGTAGGTCGGAGACCCAGTACTTC.